This T cell receptor beta chain was obtained from a study of regulatory T cells in long-lasting Graves disease (dated by TCRdb to the early 2020s). In terms of the full investigation: Persistent Graves' disease was defined as antithyroid drug treatment for over 5 years with persistently positive TSH receptor autoantibodies. Patients with persistent Graves' disease were compared with patients with newly diagnosed Graves' disease using TCR sequencing and RNA sequencing of peripheral blood. The study was conducted in China and was registered as a clinical trial. TCR sequencing covered about 13 persistent and around 20 newly diagnosed Graves' disease patients, about 35 samples in total. Antithyroid drugs had been taken for 8.5 to 13 years on average by persistent Graves' disease patients in the clinical cohort.

Library creation used multiplex PCR. The listed sequencing device is Illumina HiSeq 4000. To build TCR beta libraries, CDR3 regions were amplified by Arm-PCR using iRepertoire HTBI primers. Before sequencing, the PCR products went through gel purification. In the source study's methods: Gene usage analysis of CDR3 amino acid clonotypes used the approximately 56 TRBV and around 14 TRBJ segments found across samples. COPE and FqMerger were used to merge filtered high-quality paired reads into contigs. BLAST was used to align contigs to IMGT TRBV, TRBD and TRBJ reference genes, with CDR3 defined following IMGT. Clonotypes above 0.1% frequency were classified as highly expanded clones. Shannon entropy served as the measure of repertoire diversity, while the Gini coefficient captured V-J evenness. A clonotype was considered public if more than one individual shared it. TCRdb applied fastp at Q25 and MiXCR to the public reads, then kept only in-frame beta chains. Identical CDR3 protein sequences are pooled into one entry, listed with their most common genes and DNA. The V and J calls were not made by the authors but by TCRdb's processing. For this sample the table gives some 340,000 distinct CDR3 sequences, of which less than 30% were detected only once. Of the sample, approximately 30% falls within the top ten clones.

On the study overall, not on this receptor specifically: The authors acknowledged the small sample size as a limitation that may reduce accuracy. Peripheral blood alone was examined, since thyroid tissue, which constituted the primary lesion, could not be accessed. Compared with newly diagnosed patients, persistent Graves' disease patients had lower TCR Shannon entropy and fewer highly expanded clones, which suggests clonal expansion. TRBV28, TRBJ1-2 and TRBJ2-5 were preferentially used in persistent disease, while TRBV20-1 and TRBJ2-1 were favored in newly diagnosed disease. Patients with persistent disease shared more public clonotypes (around 2,500) than newly diagnosed patients did (966). Sequencing and analysis were restricted to the TCR beta chain.

This clonotype was detected only once. The antigen it binds to is not known. There are no base qualities to consult, and no much larger clone falls within one base. A single read makes a weak case. The time point label on this specimen signifies: persistent/refractory GD, antithyroid drugs over 5 years with positive TRAb. For both TCR sequencing and RNA sequencing, RNA was extracted from PBMCs in TRIzol. The diagnosis of Graves' disease followed American Thyroid Association guidelines. The patients came from an endocrinology department in Xi'an, China. Each patient gave approximately 9.7 milliliters of peripheral blood, collected in an EDTA anticoagulant tube. Ficoll Paque Plus density gradient separation was used to isolate PBMCs, and no additional T cell sorting was done. An Agilent 2100 Bioanalyzer and agarose gel were used to check RNA quality, while a NanoDrop 2000 measured RNA concentration.

CDR1 and CDR2 were assigned from the germline V gene as SNHLY and FYNNEI. V sheds 1 base and J sheds 4 bases, leaving 8 bases between their ends. From the cysteine up to the phenylalanine, the CDR3 has a length of 13 residues. Just the 39-base CDR3 DNA is kept, in frame starting at base 1. The TCR was taken from a woman in her forties with Graves disease. Donor details come from another sample of the same person, matched by shared clones. Specimen: peripheral blood mononuclear cells (PBMCs), collected when the disease was refractory, from a patient treated with antithyroid drugs. The receptor chain draws on TRBV2 and TRBJ2-7, with the D gene not clear enough to name. The CDR3 region reads CASSEDGLYEQYF. The DNA sequence follows: TGTGCCAGCAGTGAAGACGGGTTGTACGAGCAGTACTTC.